The rows below give T cell receptor beta chains drawn from one sample of a study of blood T cell repertoires in COVID-19. Clones were read by immunoSEQ multiplex PCR, and TCRdb kept only the in-frame ones, dropping some. Counted here are over 350,000 clones, approximately 90% occurring once; the ten biggest clones make up 10%. Sequencing was performed on PBMCs or T cells enriched from blood (not recorded which). The receptors shown here come from a woman in her 50s who had recovered from COVID-19. Both conserved end residues are part of each CDR3. The order of the fields is CDR3 protein, CDR3 DNA, V gene, J gene, clone size, D gene. A D gene is named only where the DNA matches it firmly. For some rows the clone size is stated as once, few or many, or as a class when expanded; others skip it.

CDR3aa: CASSISRGRPTEAFF; CDR3nt: TGTGCCAGTAGTATTAGTCGGGGGAGGCCCACTGAAGCTTTCTTT; v_gene: TRBV19; j_gene: TRBJ1-1; abundance: -; d_gene: -
CDR3aa: CASRSGTANEKLFF; CDR3nt: TGTGCCAGCAGATCCGGGACAGCTAATGAAAAACTGTTTTTT; v_gene: TRBV28; j_gene: TRBJ1-4; abundance: -; d_gene: TRBD1
CDR3aa: CASSLSPPGLRYEKLFF; CDR3nt: TGTGCCAGCAGTTTATCGCCTCCTGGACTTCGATACGAAAAACTGTTTTTT; v_gene: TRBV27; j_gene: TRBJ1-4; abundance: -; d_gene: -
CDR3aa: CASERGQGNTEAFF; CDR3nt: TGTGCCAGCGAAAGGGGACAGGGGAACACTGAAGCTTTCTTT; v_gene: TRBV5-8; j_gene: TRBJ1-1; abundance: -; d_gene: TRBD1
CDR3aa: CASSGGPNTGELFF; CDR3nt: TGCGCCAGCAGTGGGGGCCCCAACACCGGGGAGCTGTTTTTT; v_gene: TRBV5-1; j_gene: TRBJ2-2; abundance: once; d_gene: -
CDR3aa: CASSAGTAGQNTEAFF; CDR3nt: TGTGCCAGTAGTGCCGGAACAGCGGGTCAGAACACTGAAGCTTTCTTT; v_gene: TRBV19; j_gene: TRBJ1-1; abundance: -; d_gene: -
CDR3aa: CASSAPGGYEQYF; CDR3nt: TGTGCCAGCAGTGCTCCAGGGGGCTACGAGCAGTACTTC; v_gene: TRBV28; j_gene: TRBJ2-7; abundance: -; d_gene: TRBD1
CDR3aa: CASSQRPRSEDTEAFF; CDR3nt: TGCGCCAGCAGCCAGCGCCCGAGGAGTGAGGACACTGAAGCTTTCTTT; v_gene: TRBV4-3; j_gene: TRBJ1-1; abundance: -; d_gene: -
CDR3aa: CASSPVWLAKNIQYF; CDR3nt: TGTGCCAGCTCCCCTGTATGGCTAGCCAAAAACATTCAGTACTTC; v_gene: TRBV18; j_gene: TRBJ2-4; abundance: -; d_gene: -
CDR3aa: CASRTSGGAGEQYF; CDR3nt: TGTGCCAGCAGGACTAGCGGGGGGGCCGGCGAGCAGTACTTC; v_gene: TRBV6-5; j_gene: TRBJ2-7; abundance: -; d_gene: TRBD2
CDR3aa: CASSRTGYSGNTIYF; CDR3nt: TGTGCCAGTAGCCGGACAGGTTATTCTGGAAACACCATATATTTT; v_gene: TRBV19; j_gene: TRBJ1-3; abundance: -; d_gene: TRBD1
CDR3aa: CASSTTTASYGYTF; CDR3nt: TGTGCCAGCAGTACGACGACAGCCAGCTATGGCTACACCTTC; v_gene: TRBV6-5; j_gene: TRBJ1-2; abundance: -; d_gene: -
CDR3aa: CASSAGGPYNEQFF; CDR3nt: TGTGCCAGCAGTGCGGGGGGGCCCTACAATGAGCAGTTCTTC; v_gene: TRBV27; j_gene: TRBJ2-1; abundance: -; d_gene: TRBD2
CDR3aa: CASSSLTQSGNTIYF; CDR3nt: TGTGCCAGCAGTTCCCTTACTCAATCTGGAAACACCATATATTTT; v_gene: TRBV28; j_gene: TRBJ1-3; abundance: -; d_gene: -
CDR3aa: CASSPRQISYGYTF; CDR3nt: TGTGCCAGCAGCCCGAGACAGATCTCCTATGGCTACACCTTC; v_gene: TRBV7-9; j_gene: TRBJ1-2; abundance: -; d_gene: -
CDR3aa: CSAVTGLQETQYF; CDR3nt: TGCAGCGCTGTTACAGGGCTGCAAGAGACCCAGTACTTC; v_gene: TRBV29-1; j_gene: TRBJ2-5; abundance: -; d_gene: -